This passage covers 22 T cell receptor beta chains from one sample sequenced in a study of blood T cell repertoires in COVID-19. The protocol was immunoSEQ multiplex PCR, while the TCRdb copy is restricted to in-frame clones and leaves out a portion. The table has approximately 260,000 clones, about 90% seen once. The source material was peripheral blood. All receptors derive from a man between 60 and 75 years old who had recovered from COVID-19.

The chain couples TRBV11-2 to TRBJ2-2; D not resolved. Trimming shortened V by 1 base and J by 8 bases, and 14 bases separated the two germline ends. Germline V gene sequence: CDR1 SGHAT, CDR2 FQNNGV. The CDR3 has 15 residues. DNA of the CDR3: TGTGCCAGCAGCTTAGGGGTCCGACCCGGGGGGGAGCTGTTTTTT. The encoded protein is CASSLGVRPGGELFF.

J is TRBJ1-3 and V is TRBV19; no reliable D call. This CDR3 has 17 residues. Trimming took 3 bases from V and 0 from J, leaving 15 bases between them. The germline V gene encodes CDR1 LNHDA and CDR2 SQIVND (reference sequence). The CDR3 region is CASSILGLDVSGNTIYF. DNA for the CDR3: TGTGCCAGTAGTATCCTAGGTTTGGATGTCTCTGGAAACACCATATATTTT.

The genes are TRBV3-1 (or the pseudogene TRBV3-2) and TRBJ2-2; the match to TRBD2 covers 13 bases. Per the germline V gene, CDR1 is LGHDT and CDR2 is YNNKEL (reference sequence). Trimming removed 1 base from V and 1 base from J; junction bases left unmatched: 6. CDR3 size: 19 residues. The CDR3 reads CASSQGLGLAGRNTGELFF. CDR3 DNA: TGTGCCAGCAGCCAAGGGTTGGGACTAGCGGGGAGGAACACCGGGGAGCTGTTTTTT.

This clone came up once. The chain employs TRBV27 and TRBJ1-4; the match to TRBD1 covers 9 bases. The CDR3 totals 15 residues. From germline, CDR1 is MNHEY and CDR2 SMNVEV (reference sequence). Trimming removed 5 bases from V and 7 bases from J; junction bases left unmatched: 8. The CDR3 sequence is CASSKWDRVGEKLFF. The CDR3 DNA follows: TGTGCCAGCAGTAAGTGGGACAGGGTCGGTGAAAAACTGTTTTTT.

The chain couples TRBV7-2 to TRBJ2-3; the D gene is possibly TRBD1 (6 bases). Germline V gives CDR1 SGHTA, CDR2 FQGNSA. The ends were cut back, 5 bases at V and 2 bases at J, with 14 bases in the middle. This CDR3 contains 15 residues. CDR3 protein: CASSLQGKNTDTQYF. The CDR3 region has the DNA TGTGCCAGCAGCCTCCAGGGGAAGAACACAGATACGCAGTATTTT.

V usage is TRBV3-1 (or the pseudogene TRBV3-2) and J usage is TRBJ2-1; no reliable D call. The germline V gene has CDR1 LGHDT and CDR2 YNNKEL (reference sequence). The CDR3 contains 12 residues. The germline V and J ends were trimmed by 2 bases and 6 bases, with 5 bases remaining between them. The CDR3 is CASSQTSNEQFF. DNA for the CDR3: TGTGCCAGCAGCCAAACATCCAATGAGCAGTTCTTC.

The chain combines TRBV2 with TRBJ2-1; 9 bases fit TRBD1. Germline V gene data show CDR1 as SNHLY and CDR2 as FYNNEI. The V gene end was trimmed by 6 bases and the J gene end by 0 bases; junction bases not matched to a gene: 12. The CDR3 is 18 amino acids. CDR3 sequence: CASRPGQGISSSYNEQFF. The CDR3 nucleotides are TGTGCCAGCAGACCGGGACAGGGAATATCCAGCTCCTACAATGAGCAGTTCTTC.

The chain is built from TRBV5-1 and TRBJ1-1; D is undetermined. Per germline, CDR1 SGHRS and CDR2 YFSETQ. V lost 3 bases, J lost 6 bases, and 15 bases lay in between. The CDR3 has 14 residues. CDR3 in DNA: TGCGCCAGCAGCTCCCGGGTGATGGGTGCTGAAGCTTTCTTT. It encodes CASSSRVMGAEAFF.

This chain links TRBV2 with TRBJ2-7, with 8 positions matching TRBD2. Germline V CDR1 and CDR2: SNHLY, FYNNEI. Trimming at V came to 0 bases and at J to 1 base, leaving 11 bases not matched to a gene. This CDR3 has 18 residues. CDR3: CASSEALASGGGSYEQYV. CDR3 sequence (DNA): TGTGCCAGCAGTGAAGCCCTGGCCAGTGGCGGGGGGTCCTACGAGCAGTACGTC.

The J gene is TRBJ2-3, the V gene TRBV9; D is unclear. The V gene lost 5 bases and the J gene lost 5 bases, with 12 bases spanning the gap. The CDR3 runs to 13 residues. Germline CDR1 and CDR2: SGDLS and YYNGEE. The DNA for the CDR3 is TGTGCCAGCAGTCCCGACACCTTAGATACGCAGTATTTT. Its translation is CASSPDTLDTQYF.

The chain links TRBV7-2 to TRBJ2-1; TRBD1 matches 7 bases. The CDR3 length is 14 residues. Trimming removed 5 bases from V and 2 bases from J; junction bases left unmatched: 3. Germline V gives CDR1 SGHTA, CDR2 FQGNSA. DNA of the CDR3: TGTGCCAGCAGCCCGGGACAGACCTACAATGAGCAGTTCTTC. Translating gives CASSPGQTYNEQFF. Variable domain in full (rest from reference TRBV7-2 and TRBJ2-1): GAGVSQSPSNKVTEKGKDVELRCDPISGHTALYWYRQSLGQGLEFLIYFQGNSAPDKSGLPSDRFSAERTGGSVSTLTIQRTQQEDSAVYLCASSPGQTYNEQFFGPGTRLTVL.

The chain combines TRBV6-4 with TRBJ1-2, with no clear D. Germline CDR1 is MRHNA and CDR2 is SNTAGT. The CDR3 totals 13 residues. Between the trimmed V and J ends, which lost 8 bases and 0 bases, there was a span of 10 bases. For the CDR3, the DNA is TGTGCCAGCCCCAGGTCCGCTAACTATGGCTACACCTTC. Translation: CASPRSANYGYTF.

This clone was recorded once. The chain recombines TRBV12-3 or TRBV12-4 with TRBJ2-7, with unresolved D. Trimming shortened V by 6 bases and J by 0 bases, and 6 bases separated the two germline ends. CDR3 size: 12 residues. This CDR3 is CASRTSSYEQYF. The CDR3 nucleotides read TGTGCCAGCAGGACAAGCTCCTACGAGCAGTACTTC.

CDR3 DNA: TGTGCCAGCATCAGACAGGGACACAATGAGCAGTTCTTC. Encoded protein: CASIRQGHNEQFF. This chain connects TRBV2 to TRBJ2-1; 7 bases are a match to TRBD1. CDR3 length: 13 residues. Trimming removed 7 bases from V and 5 bases from J; junction bases left unmatched: 5. Germline values: CDR1 SNHLY, CDR2 FYNNEI.

This clone has a handful of counts. The chain has TRBV13 and TRBJ1-1, with a possible D match to TRBD1 (5 bases). This CDR3 is built from 13 residues. Trimming took off 2 bases at V and 5 bases at J, with 9 bases between the two ends. Per the germline V gene, CDR1 is PRHDT and CDR2 is FYEKMQ (reference sequence). CDR3 sequence reads: CASSLRGGTEAFF. CDR3 bases: TGTGCCAGCAGCTTACGGGGGGGAACTGAAGCTTTCTTT.

This chain joins TRBV2 and TRBJ2-1; 7 positions agree with TRBD2. Trimming cost V 5 bases and J 5 bases; bases outside gene matches: 12. Germline values: CDR1 SNHLY, CDR2 FYNNEI. This CDR3 has 16 residues. The CDR3 here is CASSFLPLGTNNEQFF. As DNA, the CDR3 is TGTGCCAGCAGTTTCCTACCGTTAGGGACTAACAATGAGCAGTTCTTC.

The chain has TRBV3-1 (or the pseudogene TRBV3-2) and TRBJ1-2; possibly TRBD1 for D (5 bases). V gave up 2 bases and J gave up 1 base, with 11 bases separating them. Germline CDR1 LGHDT, CDR2 YNNKEL (reference sequence). The length of the CDR3 is 15 residues. CDR3 in DNA: TGTGCCAGCAGCCAATTTCCAGGGATTAACTATGGCTACACCTTC. Protein product: CASSQFPGINYGYTF.

The V and J genes are TRBV7-8 and TRBJ2-7; 7 nucleotides line up with TRBD1. CDR1 is SGHVS, CDR2 FQNEAQ, per germline. This CDR3 has 15 amino acids. Trimming at V came to 5 bases and at J to 4 bases, leaving 11 bases not matched to a gene. CDR3 sequence reads: CASSQPRQGPYEQYF. The CDR3, as DNA: TGTGCCAGCAGCCAACCCCGACAGGGACCTTACGAGCAGTACTTC.

This chain links TRBV10-3 with TRBJ2-2, with 10 bases matching TRBD2. Germline lookup yields CDR1 ENHRY and CDR2 SYGVKD. V trimming: 4 bases; J trimming: 6 bases; junction bases outside the gene matches: 8. The length of the CDR3 is 16 residues. Written as DNA, the CDR3 is TGTGCCATCAGTGCAACTCTAGCGGGGGTGCCCGGGGAGCTGTTTTTT. It codes for CAISATLAGVPGELFF.

V gene TRBV10-3 combines with J gene TRBJ2-3; a possible D gene is TRBD2 (6 bases). The CDR3 length is 14 residues. Germline V lookup: CDR1 ENHRY, CDR2 SYGVKD. The V end lost 5 bases, the J end lost 2 bases, and 11 bases lay between the germline ends. For the CDR3, the DNA is TGTGCCATCAGTCGACTAGAGAACACAGATACGCAGTATTTT. It codes for CAISRLENTDTQYF.

The chain employs TRBV5-4 and TRBJ1-1; TRBD1 is a possible D gene (6 bases). This CDR3 region has 16 residues. The V end lost 0 bases, the J end lost 0 bases, and 12 bases lay between the germline ends. The V gene's germline CDR1 is SGHNT and CDR2 YYREEE (reference sequence). The CDR3 sequence: CASSLAGGRMNTEAFF. The CDR3, as DNA: TGTGCCAGCAGCTTGGCCGGGGGGCGGATGAACACTGAAGCTTTCTTT.

The rearrangement links TRBV2 to TRBJ1-5; the match to TRBD1 covers 12 bases. Germline lookup yields CDR1 SNHLY and CDR2 FYNNEI. V lost 6 bases and J lost 4; bases outside the gene matches: 4. The CDR3 spans 15 residues. The CDR3 sequence is CASSGTGGENQPQHF. The CDR3 DNA sequence: TGTGCCAGCAGCGGGACAGGGGGCGAGAATCAGCCCCAGCATTTT.